This T cell receptor beta chain was sequenced during a study of identical twins. Study observations and caveats: Twins' surplus sharing was weaker for beta out-of-frame sequences.

The donors were all healthy and Caucasian. Germline CDR1 reads MNHEY; CDR2 reads SMNVEV (reference sequence). V was clipped by 5 bases and J by 3 bases; unmatched bases: 6. This CDR3 spans 15 amino acids. MiXCR, run by TCRdb on the 5' RACE reads, gives a single entry per CDR3 protein. Seen here are roughly 230,000 distinct CDR3 sequences, about 8% observed once, and the top ten hold 3%. Notes on this clonotype: Antigen: not known.

In addition, the sample was reused for a study of yellow fever vaccine responses in identical twins.

The chain has TRBV27 and TRBJ2-1, with 8 positions matching TRBD1. Input material: CD8+ T cells sorted from blood. This receptor was obtained from a woman between 18 and 30 years old in good health. CDR3 coding DNA: TGTGCCAGCAGTCTCCGGGACAGGATCTACAATGAGCAGTTCTTC. It translates to CASSLRDRIYNEQFF.